This T cell receptor (beta chain) was recovered during a study of Tregs in tolerant kidney transplant recipients. Overall study results and limits: The most relevant donor-specific Treg TCRbeta repertoire apparently came from expansion with activated donor B cells. This study did not directly address biological reproducibility.

This clone has just a few counts. Its target is unknown. V gave up 8 bases and J gave up 5 bases; unmatched junction bases: 11. Germline values: CDR1 SNHLY, CDR2 FYNNEI. The CDR3 sequence is 15 residues long. Sequenced by immunoSEQ multiplex PCR; TCRdb stores in-frame clones only, minus some. This table has tens of thousands of clones, 65% to 85% appearing once. Unstimulated Tregs (CD4+CD25+CD127-) and CD4+CD25- non-Tregs were sorted from PBMCs. The genes are TRBV2 and TRBJ2-7, with TRBD1 identical over 11 bases. Sequenced sample: CD4+ T cells from blood. This sequence was found in a human donor in good health. CDR3 amino acids: CASDFTGTGGNEQYF. For the CDR3, the DNA is TGTGCCAGCGACTTTACCGGGACAGGGGGTAACGAGCAGTACTTC.